This passage covers 21 T cell receptor beta chains from one sample sequenced in a study of T cell responses to AZD1222 COVID-19 vaccine. Method: immunoSEQ multiplex PCR; TCRdb's copy keeps in-frame clones and lacks some. The table has 110,000 to 150,000 clones, 90% seen once; the top ten hold roughly 3.2%. The sample here was peripheral blood, taken on day 0 of AZD1222 vaccination. All receptors come from an adult in good health.

The rearrangement links TRBV7-8 to TRBJ1-3, with unresolved D. V gave up 5 bases and J gave up 0 bases, with 11 bases separating them. The CDR3 is 15 amino acids. Germline CDR1 is SGHVS and CDR2 is FQNEAQ. The CDR3 loop reads CASSVDGSSGNTIYF. The CDR3 nucleotides are TGTGCCAGCAGCGTGGACGGGAGCTCTGGAAACACCATATATTTT.

The V and J genes are TRBV4-2 and TRBJ2-7; TRBD1 matches 10 bases. The CDR3 has 15 amino acids. In germline, CDR1 is LGHNA, CDR2 YNFKEQ. J gave up 4 bases and V 0 bases, and 3 bases lay outside the gene matches. CDR3 coding DNA: TGTGCCAGCAGCCAAGAGAGACAGGGGGCGTACGAGCAGTACTTC. It is translated as CASSQERQGAYEQYF.

In this sample, this clone turned up many times. The V gene is TRBV7-3, the J gene TRBJ2-7, with 13 bases identical to TRBD2. CDR1 is SGHTA, CDR2 FQGTGA, per germline. The ends lost 5 bases at V and 7 bases at J; junction bases unmatched: 8. CDR3 length: 15 residues. The DNA for the CDR3 is TGTGCCAGCAGCCAACAGGGGACTAGCGGGGAAGAGCAGTACTTC. Protein sequence: CASSQQGTSGEEQYF.

The V and J genes are TRBV11-2 and TRBJ1-6; perhaps TRBD1 as D (6 bases). CDR1 SGHAT and CDR2 FQNNGV come from the germline V gene. V lost 4 bases to trimming and J lost 3 bases, with 13 bases between them. This CDR3 region has 16 residues. The CDR3 bases are TGTGCCAGCAGCTGGGGGCGGGGCCGCTATAATTCACCCCTCCACTTT. Its translation: CASSWGRGRYNSPLHF. Full variable domain (outside the CDR3, taken from reference TRBV11-2 and TRBJ1-6): EAGVAQSPRYKIIEKRQSVAFWCNPISGHATLYWYQQILGQGPKLLIQFQNNGVVDDSQLPKDRFSAERLKGVDSTLKIQPAKLEDSAVYLCASSWGRGRYNSPLHFGNGTRLTVT.

The V call is TRBV11-3, the J call TRBJ1-1; D not certain. The CDR3 length is 15 residues. The germline CDR1 and CDR2 sequences are SGHNT and YENEEA. V lost 5 bases and J 0 bases, leaving 13 bases between the germline ends. CDR3 bases: TGTGCCAGCAGCAAGAGACGGAGGCTGAACACTGAAGCTTTCTTT. Protein sequence: CASSKRRRLNTEAFF.

The chain recombines TRBV20-1 with TRBJ2-7; D perhaps matches TRBD2 (6 bases). Germline V gene data show CDR1 as DFQATT and CDR2 as SNEGSKA (reference sequence). V lost 3 bases, J lost 6 bases, and 15 bases lay in between. The CDR3 spans 13 residues. The CDR3 loop reads CSASRGVGGEQYF. The CDR3 nucleotides are TGCAGTGCTAGTCGTGGGGTGGGAGGCGAGCAGTACTTC.

The chain has TRBV19 and TRBJ2-3, with D hard to call. The CDR3 has 15 amino acids. V dropped 6 bases and J dropped 0 bases, with 13 bases sitting between them. Germline V lookup: CDR1 LNHDA, CDR2 SQIVND (reference sequence). For the CDR3, the DNA is TGTGCCAGTAGGGTGACTGCACCTAGCACAGATACGCAGTATTTT. Its translation: CASRVTAPSTDTQYF.

The rearrangement uses TRBV4-1 and TRBJ1-4, with D possibly matching TRBD1 (6 bases). The V end was cut by 10 bases, the J end by 8 bases, with 20 bases between. The germline CDR1 and CDR2 sequences are MGHRA and YSYEKL. This CDR3 comprises 14 residues. CDR3 nucleotide sequence: TGCGCCACCGCCGTGACAGGAGGAAGGGAAAAACTGTTTTTT. Protein sequence: CATAVTGGREKLFF.

The chain links TRBV2 to TRBJ1-4; D is ambiguous. The CDR3 runs to 14 residues. Trimming stripped 1 base from V and 4 bases from J, with 7 bases between. Germline V gene data show CDR1 as SNHLY and CDR2 as FYNNEI. DNA of the CDR3: TGTGCCAGCAGTGAAGGCTGGAGTAATGAAAAACTGTTTTTT. Translation: CASSEGWSNEKLFF.

The chain couples TRBV19 to TRBJ1-1, with 9 bases lining up with TRBD1. This CDR3 region has 15 residues. Germline trimming cut 4 bases from V and 0 bases from J; bases unmatched to any gene: 3. Germline-derived CDR1 and CDR2 are LNHDA and SQIVND (reference sequence). CDR3 nucleotides: TGTGCCAGTAGTAAAGGGGACAGGGTGAACACTGAAGCTTTCTTT. Protein product: CASSKGDRVNTEAFF.

This clone was seen once. The chain is built from TRBV7-9 and TRBJ1-2; 8 nucleotides agree with TRBD1. The V gene's germline CDR1 is SEHNR and CDR2 FQNEAQ (reference sequence). The trim removed 5 bases at V and 2 bases at J, leaving 10 bases unmatched. The CDR3 runs 16 residues. CDR3 coding DNA: TGTGCCAGCAGCCCAGGGGGCGCGGGACTGAACTATGGCTACACCTTC. It translates to CASSPGGAGLNYGYTF.

The J gene is TRBJ2-7, the V gene TRBV5-5; the match to TRBD1 covers 7 bases. The V gene end was trimmed by 2 bases and the J gene end by 0 bases; junction bases not matched to a gene: 5. Germline V gene lookup returns CDR1 SGHKS and CDR2 YYEKEE (reference sequence). The CDR3 is 15 residues long. The CDR3 coding sequence is TGTGCCAGCAGCTTAAGGGGACAGAGCTCCTACGAGCAGTACTTC. Its translation is CASSLRGQSSYEQYF.

The rearrangement uses TRBV6-2 or TRBV6-3 and TRBJ1-5; unclear D gene. The V gene's germline CDR1 is MNHEY and CDR2 SVGEGT. Deletions cut 0 bases from V and 9 bases from J, with 9 bases between. The CDR3 contains 13 residues. CDR3 coding DNA: TGTGCCAGCAGTTACTCCCCACGTCGGCCCCAGCATTTT. This translates into CASSYSPRRPQHF.

This clone was recorded at least ten times. The chain has TRBV4-1 and TRBJ2-1, with 9 bases aligning to TRBD1. With 1 base clipped from V and 2 bases from J, the junction kept 6 bases outside the gene matches. Germline values: CDR1 MGHRA, CDR2 YSYEKL. The CDR3 length is 17 residues. The CDR3 sequence is CASSQGIGDRAYNEQFF. CDR3 coding DNA: TGCGCCAGCAGCCAAGGTATCGGGGACAGGGCCTACAATGAGCAGTTCTTC.

The chain is built from TRBV4-1 and TRBJ2-1; D gene unclear. CDR1 and CDR2 (germline): MGHRA, YSYEKL. V dropped 1 base and J dropped 4 bases, with 8 bases sitting between them. The CDR3 is made up of 14 amino acids. This chain's CDR3 is CASSQAASYNEQFF. The CDR3 DNA reads TGCGCCAGCAGCCAAGCGGCTAGTTACAATGAGCAGTTCTTC.

V and J are TRBV15 and TRBJ1-4, with no clear D. V lost 4 bases to trimming and J lost 8 bases, with 14 bases between them. Germline assignment: CDR1 LNHNV and CDR2 YYDKDF (reference sequence). This CDR3 spans 14 amino acids. The CDR3 is CATSNGIAEEKLFF. DNA for the CDR3: TGTGCCACCAGCAACGGGATAGCAGAAGAAAAACTGTTTTTT.

This clone was counted at least ten times. The CDR3: CARSLAGGAGDSYNSPLHF. CDR3 bases: TGTGCCAGAAGCTTGGCTGGTGGGGCAGGCGACTCCTATAATTCACCCCTCCACTTT. The V call is TRBV5-3, the J call TRBJ1-6, with D maybe TRBD1 (5 bases). TRBV5-3 is treated as an ORF (open reading frame) with a function not yet certain. This CDR3 contains 19 residues. V gave up 0 bases and J gave up 0 bases, with 16 bases separating them.

The chain uses TRBV12-3 or TRBV12-4 and TRBJ2-2; D unresolved. The CDR3 totals 13 residues. Trimming cost V 4 bases and J 4 bases, with 7 bases left between them. The CDR3 sequence is CASSSTRTGELFF. Written as DNA, the CDR3 is TGTGCCAGCAGTTCAACACGCACCGGGGAGCTGTTTTTT.

This sequence joins TRBV9 and TRBJ2-5; TRBD1 or TRBD2 may be the D gene (5 bases each). Between the trimmed V and J ends, which lost 3 bases and 6 bases, there was a span of 15 bases. This CDR3 region has 14 residues. Per germline, CDR1 SGDLS and CDR2 YYNGEE. The CDR3 bases are TGTGCCAGCAGCGCGACCAGTGGGGGAAAGACCCAGTACTTC. Its translation is CASSATSGGKTQYF.

This rearrangement joins TRBV6-2 or TRBV6-3 to TRBJ2-1; 7 bases fit TRBD2. The trim removed 2 bases at V and 0 bases at J, leaving 10 bases unmatched. The CDR3 runs 18 residues. CDR1 and CDR2 (germline): MNHEY, SVGEGT. CDR3 protein: CASSYSSAGVSSYNEQFF. The CDR3 region has the DNA TGTGCCAGCAGTTACAGCTCGGCGGGGGTTAGCTCCTACAATGAGCAGTTCTTC.

This clone was observed a single time. The chain recombines TRBV6-5 with TRBJ2-3, with 13 positions matching TRBD2. The germline V gene has CDR1 MNHEY and CDR2 SVGAGI. CDR3 length equals 15 residues. With V trimmed by 6 bases and J by 6 bases, 6 bases remained unmatched. The CDR3 DNA is TGTGCCAGCAGACCCCTGGGACTAGCGGGGGATACGCAGTATTTT. This codes for CASRPLGLAGDTQYF.